This T cell receptor (beta chain) stems from a study of blood T cell repertoires in COVID-19. Study-wide context: COVID-19 samples from acute and convalescent phases originated in the United States, Italy and Spain. In each case, the material was cDNA or gDNA derived from T cells, B-cell-depleted T cells, or PBMCs.

CDR1 and CDR2 (germline): SGHNT, YYREEE (reference sequence). The CDR3 has 16 amino acids. V was clipped by 6 bases and J by 5 bases; unmatched bases: 11. Grouping used clinical history reported by participants in a survey and questionnaire. Exposed participants encountered a COVID-19 case during the 2 weeks preceding study entry. The assay was immunoSEQ multiplex PCR, and TCRdb's table has in-frame clones only and misses some. The sample has under 250,000 clones, 83% seen once. This sequence joins TRBV5-4 and TRBJ2-1; 10 bases are a match to TRBD2. The sequence was obtained from a middle-aged woman who had been exposed to COVID-19. Source material: PBMCs or T cells enriched from blood (not recorded which). The CDR3 here is CASTSLLGLADNEQFF. CDR3 nucleotide sequence: TGTGCCAGCACCAGCCTTCTCGGACTAGCGGACAATGAGCAGTTCTTC.